This T cell receptor beta chain was profiled in a study of identical twins. Findings of the study overall: Out-of-frame alpha sequences that twins shared showed excess low generation probability. Analyses of zero insertions could be partly confounded by invariant MAIT and iNKT cells. Insertions ran lower in abundant cord blood beta clonotypes, though not in memory repertoires.

TCRdb re-derived calls from the 5' RACE reads in MiXCR, one entry per CDR3 protein. The sample has a few hundred thousand distinct CDR3 sequences; around 20% are singletons. A remark on this clonotype: Antigen specificity is unknown.

With 2 bases removed from V and 6 bases from J, the gap between germline ends came to 6 bases. The length of the CDR3 is 12 residues. CDR1 and CDR2 from the germline V gene are SGHKS and YYEKEE (reference sequence). The specimen was naive T cells sorted from blood. This TCR was sampled from a man aged 50 to 60 in good health. The V and J genes are TRBV5-5 and TRBJ2-1; D is undetermined. This CDR3 reads CASSFGVNEQFF. The CDR3, as DNA: TGTGCCAGCAGCTTTGGGGTCAATGAGCAGTTCTTC.